The sequence of this T cell receptor beta chain was determined in a study of beta chain features in type 1 diabetes (dated by TCRdb to 2017 to 2018). Broadly, across the study: No differences in mean age, gender distribution, total cell number or subset yield were found between patients and healthy donors. A total of some 110 million sorted cells were examined across all samples, and a strong correlation was observed between cell number per subset and RNA yield. The study compared the TCRB repertoires of sorted circulating CD4+ T cell subsets in recently diagnosed type 1 diabetes patients with those in matched healthy donors. Regulatory and stem cell-like memory subsets were obtained from only 8 patients and about eight healthy donors, while naive and central memory subsets were obtained from all 30 or so donors. The paper as a whole reports these results and caveats: The naive, central memory and regulatory TCRB repertoires appeared to resemble one another more closely among patients than among healthy donors. PCR might favor shorter templates, but patient and control samples were amplified and corrected together, so any skew would affect both groups equally. Type 1 diabetes patients showed a moderate but significant shortening of TCRB CDR3 length in all four CD4+ subsets. Because cDNA was sequenced instead of genomic DNA, highly expressing activated cells could be over-represented, though the groups showed no difference in activation or CD3 levels. Because the HLA sub-analyses included only small numbers of individuals, any influence of HLA type on TCRB rearrangement was left unresolved. Fewer insertions and more nucleotide deletions at VDJ recombination sites were observed in patients with type 1 diabetes, implying thymic rearrangement abnormalities.

Turning to this clone: Its antigen has not been determined. The input lacks base qualities; no much larger clone sits a single base away.

For CDR1 and CDR2, the germline V gene (reference sequence) lists SGHNT and YYREEE. From cysteine to phenylalanine, the CDR3 is 14 amino acids long. Just CDR3 DNA is preserved here, 42 bases in frame from base 1. The germline ends are 8 bases apart after V is trimmed by 1 base and J by 1 base. The entire isolated RNA was reverse transcribed using the High Capacity cDNA Reverse Transcription Kit, and thus expressed TCRB transcripts were sequenced. Deep immunoSEQ sequencing was applied to naive, central memory and regulatory T cell samples, giving an average of roughly 3.5 million total reads per sample. Sorted cells were lysed in RLT buffer, and RNA was extracted using DNase-treated RNeasy Micro or Mini kits according to cell number. Each cell subset was processed on its own to prevent cross-contamination, while patient and healthy donor samples were processed together. Using the immunoSEQ multiplex PCR, TCRB sequences were amplified from cDNA into 87-bp fragments spanning the CDR3 region. Sequencing of the amplicons was performed on the Illumina HiSeq platform. The authors' analysis ran thus. PCR bias was corrected computationally using synthetic template baselines, and reads within Hamming distance 2 were collapsed, with unmergeable singletons discarded. By aligning reads against IMGT, V, D and J genes, CDR3 length, and insertions or deletions at six rearrangement sites were assigned. Within each subset, clonotype counts were normalized to the number of sorted cells before true diversity and Gini coefficients were calculated with the tcR R package. The overlap coefficient, calculated on TCRB nucleotide sequences, was used to measure repertoire sharing. Out-of-frame TCRB sequences from naive cells were analyzed to stand in for the pre-selection repertoire. Held by TCRdb, this immuneACCESS table contains in-frame sequences only and omits some clones. Under half of the omission traces to an unresolved V gene where checked; the cause of the rest is unknown. Clonal size and the V and J genes are those of that table, whereas D and trimming came from the DNA. The sample contains about 900,000 clones, 17% of them found a single time. The ten largest clones add up to 0.02% to 0.03% of the sample.

Each donor gave one peripheral blood draw, averaging roughly 100 mL, which was collected into heparinised tubes. A BD FACSAria II was used to sort naive, central memory, regulatory and stem cell-like memory CD4+ T cells with a panel that included CD45RO, CCR7, CD25, CD127, CD95 and CD27. Every sorted population had a purity above 98%. PBMCs were separated immediately by Lymphoprep density gradient centrifugation and were stained directly, without being cultured. Samples were stained and sorted in pairs, with one healthy donor and one patient per experiment, so that batch effects were minimized. This TCR came from a young woman in good health. The rearranged segments are TRBV5-4 and TRBJ1-1; the D gene lacks a confident call. The specimen sequenced was naive CD4+ T cells from blood. Per the publication, the cell subset or site label means: true naive CD4+ T cells. The bases are TGTGCCAGCAGCTTGATGGAGAGGAACACTGAAGCTTTCTTT. This encodes CASSLMERNTEAFF.